The next 9 T cell receptor beta chains were all read from a single sample in a study of T cell repertoires in cytomegalovirus infection (dated by TCRdb to between 2018 and 2021). These reads were obtained on an Illumina HiSeq 1500. TCRdb handled the public reads itself, with Q25 trimming in fastp and clone calling in MiXCR, and kept productive beta chains. Every entry covers one CDR3 protein and lists the most common genes and DNA from its rows. Here the sample has 450,000 to 600,000 distinct CDR3 sequences; about 11% occur a single time. The ten top clones hold roughly 10% of the sample. The sequencing sample was made of PBMCs. The receptor source for this set is a human donor in good health (CMV status not recorded). Some clones in this sample may be carry-over from other donors' samples.

In this sample, this clonotype turned up many times. The V and J genes are TRBV7-4 and TRBJ2-1; D gene unclear. The CDR3 has 10 amino acids. Germline V gene lookup returns CDR1 SGHVT and CDR2 SQSDAQ. V shed 8 bases and J shed 15 bases, with 14 bases lying between them. CDR3 sequence: CASDCSWRFF. The CDR3 DNA is TGTGCCAGCGACTGCAGTTGGCGGTTCTTC.

The chain has TRBV5-4 and TRBJ2-7; D call uncertain. Germline-derived CDR1 and CDR2 are SGHNT and YYREEE (reference sequence). Between the trimmed V and J ends, which lost 4 bases and 1 base, there was a span of 15 bases. The CDR3 is made up of 15 amino acids. The CDR3 DNA reads as TGTGCCAGCAGCCAGGTCGGGCGTATTTCCTACGAGCAGTACTTC. Translation gives CASSQVGRISYEQYF.

This clonotype was recorded at least ten times. The chain joins TRBV28 to TRBJ2-1; 13 nucleotides agree with TRBD2. The germline V gene has CDR1 MDHEN and CDR2 SYDVKM. V lost 8 bases, J lost 4 bases, and 11 bases stayed unmatched. This CDR3 is built from 17 residues. Here the CDR3 DNA reads TGTGCCAGCGACACTAGCGGGAGGGGGGGCCATTACAATGAGCAGTTCTTC. This codes for CASDTSGRGGHYNEQFF.

In its sample, this clonotype was seen a few times. The rearrangement joins TRBV19 to TRBJ2-1; 7 positions match TRBD1. V gave up 3 bases and J gave up 8 bases; unmatched junction bases: 7. CDR1 is LNHDA and CDR2 is SQIVND in the germline V gene (reference sequence). The CDR3 is made up of 14 amino acids. The CDR3 DNA sequence: TGTGCCAGTAGTATGCCGTGGGGGACAGATGAGCAGTTCTTC. Amino acids: CASSMPWGTDEQFF.

There are many counts of this clonotype. The chain has TRBV6-5 and TRBJ2-5, with TRBD2 as a possible D gene (5 bases). The CDR3 is 15 residues long. V lost 6 bases to trimming and J lost 4 bases, with 18 bases between them. Germline-derived CDR1 and CDR2 are MNHEY and SVGAGI. The CDR3 here is CASSAEASEGETQYF. The CDR3 DNA follows: TGTGCCAGCAGCGCCGAGGCTTCAGAGGGAGAGACCCAGTACTTC.

This rearrangement joins TRBV24-1 to TRBJ2-1; D gene unclear. The CDR3 contains 14 residues. Germline V gene data show CDR1 as KGHDR and CDR2 as SFDVKD. The V end was cut by 9 bases, the J end by 9 bases, with 20 bases between. In nucleotides, the CDR3 is TGTGCCACCGAGCTCGGACGGGTAGGCTTTGAGCAGTTCTTC. It is translated as CATELGRVGFEQFF.

This clonotype showed up many times. The V call is TRBV19, the J call TRBJ2-7; 8 bases line up with TRBD1. This CDR3 has 16 residues. From germline, CDR1 is LNHDA and CDR2 SQIVND (reference sequence). The junction had 10 bases not matched to a gene; V was cut back by 3 bases and J by 3 bases. The DNA for the CDR3 is TGTGCCAGTAGTATCGGCGCGGCAGGGGGCCTCTACGAGCAGTACTTC. It codes for CASSIGAAGGLYEQYF. Drawing the rest from reference TRBV19 and TRBJ2-7, the complete variable domain is DGGITQSPKYLFRKEGQNVTLSCEQNLNHDAMYWYRQDPGQGLRLIYYSQIVNDFQKGDIAEGYSVSREKKESFPLTVTSAQKNPTAFYLCASSIGAAGGLYEQYFGPGTRLTVT.

In its sample, this clonotype was seen many times. The chain employs TRBV7-8 and TRBJ1-2, with a possible D match to TRBD1 (5 bases). Germline lookup yields CDR1 SGHVS and CDR2 FQNEAQ. Trimming pared 1 base from V and 6 bases from J, leaving 9 bases between. This CDR3 is 13 amino acids long. Written as DNA, the CDR3 is TGTGCCAGCAGCTTAGGACAGCGAGATGGCTACACCTTC. Protein sequence: CASSLGQRDGYTF.

This clonotype was recorded many times. This chain uses TRBV7-2 with TRBJ2-1; D gene unclear. This CDR3 has 12 amino acids. The germline V gene encodes CDR1 SGHTA and CDR2 FQGNSA. V was clipped by 1 base and J by 7 bases, with 5 bases between them. The DNA for the CDR3 is TGTGCCAGCAGCTTAGACATGAATGAGCAGTTCTTC. The encoded protein is CASSLDMNEQFF.